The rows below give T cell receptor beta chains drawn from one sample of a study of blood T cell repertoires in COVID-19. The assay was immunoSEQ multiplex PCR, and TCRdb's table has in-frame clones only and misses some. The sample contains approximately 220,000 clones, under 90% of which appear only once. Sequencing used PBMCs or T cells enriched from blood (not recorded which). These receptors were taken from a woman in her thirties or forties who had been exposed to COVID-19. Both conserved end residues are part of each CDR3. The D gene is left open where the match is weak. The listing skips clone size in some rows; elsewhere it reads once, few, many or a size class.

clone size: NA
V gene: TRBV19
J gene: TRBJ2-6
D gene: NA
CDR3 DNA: TGTGCCAGTAGTACCCCCGGGACACCTCTTTCTGGGGCCAACGTCCTGACTTTC
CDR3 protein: CASSTPGTPLSGANVLTF

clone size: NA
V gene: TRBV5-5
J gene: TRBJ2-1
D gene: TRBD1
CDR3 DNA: TGTGCCAGCAGCCAAGCAGGGGGTTCCACCAATGAGCAGTTCTTC
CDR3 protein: CASSQAGGSTNEQFF

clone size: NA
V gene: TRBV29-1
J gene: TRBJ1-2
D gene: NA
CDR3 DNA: TGCAGCTTTAAGGGGCCTAACTATGGCTACACCTTC
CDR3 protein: CSFKGPNYGYTF

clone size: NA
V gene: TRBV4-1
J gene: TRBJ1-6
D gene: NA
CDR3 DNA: TGCGCCAGCAGCCAAGATTCCGGGGGGAACAGACATTCACCCCTCCACTTT
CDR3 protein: CASSQDSGGNRHSPLHF

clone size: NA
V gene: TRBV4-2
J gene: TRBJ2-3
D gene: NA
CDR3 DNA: TGTGCCAGCAGCCAAGATCTGGGGGGGGGCATAGATACGCAGTATTTT
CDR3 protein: CASSQDLGGGIDTQYF

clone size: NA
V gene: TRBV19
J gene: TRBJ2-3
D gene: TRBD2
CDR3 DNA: TGTGCCAGTAGTATCTCCGACCCGCGGGGGAGCACAGATACGCAGTATTTT
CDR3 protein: CASSISDPRGSTDTQYF

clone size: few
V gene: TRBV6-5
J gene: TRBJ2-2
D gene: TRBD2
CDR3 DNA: TGTGCCAGCAGTCCTCTAGCGGGGGGGCCCGGGGAGCTGTTTTTT
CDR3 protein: CASSPLAGGPGELFF

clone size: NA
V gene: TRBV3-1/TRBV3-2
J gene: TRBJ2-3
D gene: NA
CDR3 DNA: TGTGCCAGCAGCCCCCTTGGCGGGGGCCCCACAGATACGCAGTATTTT
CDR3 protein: CASSPLGGGPTDTQYF

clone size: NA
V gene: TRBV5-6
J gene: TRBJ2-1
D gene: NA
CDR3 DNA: TGTGCCAGCAGCCCCGACGGCCAGGCCTACAATGAGCAGTTCTTC
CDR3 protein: CASSPDGQAYNEQFF

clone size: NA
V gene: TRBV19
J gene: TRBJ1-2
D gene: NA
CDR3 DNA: TGTGCCAGTCACCTAGGAGGTAACTATGGCTACACCTTC
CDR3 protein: CASHLGGNYGYTF

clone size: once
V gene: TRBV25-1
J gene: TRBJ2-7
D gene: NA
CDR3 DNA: TGTGCCAGCAGGGGGGGGCTGGGGAAGGGATCCTACGAGCAGTACTTC
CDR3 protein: CASRGGLGKGSYEQYF

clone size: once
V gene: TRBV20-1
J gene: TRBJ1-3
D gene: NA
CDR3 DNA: TGCAGTGCTAGTCGAGGCCGGTCCTCTGGAAACACCATATATTTT
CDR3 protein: CSASRGRSSGNTIYF

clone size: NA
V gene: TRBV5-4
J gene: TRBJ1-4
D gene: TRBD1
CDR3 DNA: TGTGCCAGCAGCACCAGACAGGGACTTAATGAAAAACTGTTTTTT
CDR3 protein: CASSTRQGLNEKLFF

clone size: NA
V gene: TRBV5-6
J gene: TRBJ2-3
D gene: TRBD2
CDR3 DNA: TGTGCCAGCAGCAATTTAGCGGGGGGCAGCTCAAGCACAGATACGCAGTATTTT
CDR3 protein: CASSNLAGGSSSTDTQYF

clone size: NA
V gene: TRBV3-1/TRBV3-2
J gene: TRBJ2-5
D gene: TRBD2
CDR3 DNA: TGTGCCAGCAGCCAGCCGACTAGCGGGGGGCGAAGAGAGACCCAGTACTTC
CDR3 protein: CASSQPTSGGRRETQYF

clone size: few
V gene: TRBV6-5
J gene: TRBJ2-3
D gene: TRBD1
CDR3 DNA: TGTGCCAGTATGCGGACAGGGGGCACAGATACGCAGTATTTT
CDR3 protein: CASMRTGGTDTQYF

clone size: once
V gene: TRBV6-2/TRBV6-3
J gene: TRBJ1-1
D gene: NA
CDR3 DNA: TGTGCCAGCAGTGATACACCACAGACAGGACTGGAAGAAAGGGCTTTCTTT
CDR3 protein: CASSDTPQTGLEERAFF

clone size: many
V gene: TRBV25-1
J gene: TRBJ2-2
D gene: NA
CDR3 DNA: TGTGCCAGCAGTGAATATAAGCCCGGGGAGCTGTTTTTT
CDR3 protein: CASSEYKPGELFF

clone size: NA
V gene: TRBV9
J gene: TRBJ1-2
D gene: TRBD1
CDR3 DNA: TGTGCCAGCAGCGCCTGGACAGGGTTTGAGGGCTACACCTTC
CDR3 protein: CASSAWTGFEGYTF

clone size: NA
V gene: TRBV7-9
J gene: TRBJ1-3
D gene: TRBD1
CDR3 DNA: TGTGCCAGCAGCTTATCGGACAGGGCATCTGGAAACACCATATATTTT
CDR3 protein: CASSLSDRASGNTIYF

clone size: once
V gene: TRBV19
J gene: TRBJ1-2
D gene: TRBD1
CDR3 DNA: TGTGCCAGTATCAACAGGGGGGTCGGCGGCTATGGCTACACCTTC
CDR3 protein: CASINRGVGGYGYTF

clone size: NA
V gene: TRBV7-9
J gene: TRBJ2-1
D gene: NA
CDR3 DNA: TGTGCCAGCAGCCTCAAAACCGACAGTAATGAGCAGTTCTTC
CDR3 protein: CASSLKTDSNEQFF

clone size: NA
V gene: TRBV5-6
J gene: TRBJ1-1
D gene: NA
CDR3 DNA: TGTGCCAGCAGCTTGGGACAGTTCAGCACTGAAGCTTTCTTT
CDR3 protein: CASSLGQFSTEAFF

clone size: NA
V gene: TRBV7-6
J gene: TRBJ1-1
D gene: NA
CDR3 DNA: TGTGCCAGCAGCTTAGCTCCGGGACATCTGAACACTGAAGCTTTCTTT
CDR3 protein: CASSLAPGHLNTEAFF

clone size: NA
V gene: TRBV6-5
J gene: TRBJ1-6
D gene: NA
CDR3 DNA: TGTGCCAGCAGTTACTCGAGAGGGAAGGATTCACCCCTCCACTTT
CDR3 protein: CASSYSRGKDSPLHF

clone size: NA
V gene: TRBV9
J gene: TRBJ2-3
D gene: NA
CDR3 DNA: TGTGCCAGCAGCGTGGCAATCACAGATACGCAGTATTTT
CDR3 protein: CASSVAITDTQYF

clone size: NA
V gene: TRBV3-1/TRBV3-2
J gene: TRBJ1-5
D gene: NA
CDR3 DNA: TGTGCCAGCAGCCCGGGTGGGGGGTATAGCAATCAGCCCCAGCATTTT
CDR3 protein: CASSPGGGYSNQPQHF

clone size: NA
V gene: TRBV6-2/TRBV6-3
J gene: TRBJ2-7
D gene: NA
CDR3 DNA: TGTGCCAGCAGCAATCTGAGGCAGGGTGGGTCTTCTGATAACGAGCAGTACTTC
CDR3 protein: CASSNLRQGGSSDNEQYF

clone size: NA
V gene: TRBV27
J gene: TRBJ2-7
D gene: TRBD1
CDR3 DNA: TGTGCCAGCAGTATCGGACAGGGTGGCGAGCAGTACTTC
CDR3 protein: CASSIGQGGEQYF

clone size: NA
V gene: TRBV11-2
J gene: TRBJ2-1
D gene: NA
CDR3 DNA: TGTGCCAGCAGCTTGGTTGCGGGCGGAACTTACAATGAGCAGTTCTTC
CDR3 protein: CASSLVAGGTYNEQFF

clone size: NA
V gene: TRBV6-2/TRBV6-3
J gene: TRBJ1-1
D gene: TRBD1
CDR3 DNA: TGTGCCAGCAGTTACTTCGGGACAGGGGGCAAGACTGAAGCTTTCTTT
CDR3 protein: CASSYFGTGGKTEAFF

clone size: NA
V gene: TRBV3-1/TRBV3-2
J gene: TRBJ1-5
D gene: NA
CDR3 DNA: TGTGCCAGCAGTGCCGGGGGGGGTCATAGCAATCAGCCCCAGCATTTT
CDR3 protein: CASSAGGGHSNQPQHF

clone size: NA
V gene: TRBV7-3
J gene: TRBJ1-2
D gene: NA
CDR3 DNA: TGTGCCAGCAGCTCCCCCGGACAGACTTTTAACTATGGCTACACCTTC
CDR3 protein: CASSSPGQTFNYGYTF

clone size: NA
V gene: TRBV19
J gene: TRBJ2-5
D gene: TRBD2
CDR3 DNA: TGTGCCAGTAAGGCTAGCGGGGGGGAGGAGACCCAGTACTTC
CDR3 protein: CASKASGGEETQYF

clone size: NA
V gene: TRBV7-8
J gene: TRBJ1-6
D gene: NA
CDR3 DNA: TGTGCCAGCAGCCTCGGAGGGCCTTCCGATTCACCCCTCCACTTT
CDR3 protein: CASSLGGPSDSPLHF

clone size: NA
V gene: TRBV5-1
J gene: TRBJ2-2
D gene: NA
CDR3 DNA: TGCGCCAGCAGCTTGTACGGGTTTACCGGGGAGCTGTTTTTT
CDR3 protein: CASSLYGFTGELFF

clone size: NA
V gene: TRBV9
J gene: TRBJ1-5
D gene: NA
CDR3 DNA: TGTGCCAGCAACGTAGGGGACATCAATCAGCCCCAGCATTTT
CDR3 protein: CASNVGDINQPQHF

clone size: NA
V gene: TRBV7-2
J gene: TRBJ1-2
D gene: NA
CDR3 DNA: TGTGCCAGCAGCCCCGGCGGGGGGGAGGCGGATGGCTACACCTTC
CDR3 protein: CASSPGGGEADGYTF

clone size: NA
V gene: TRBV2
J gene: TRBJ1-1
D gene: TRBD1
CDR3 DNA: TGTGCCAGCACGAGACAGGGAAACACTGAAGCTTTCTTT
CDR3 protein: CASTRQGNTEAFF

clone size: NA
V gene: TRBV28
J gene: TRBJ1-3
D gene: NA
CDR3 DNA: TGTGCCAGCAGTTTGCAGGCTGGAAACACCATATATTTT
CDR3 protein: CASSLQAGNTIYF

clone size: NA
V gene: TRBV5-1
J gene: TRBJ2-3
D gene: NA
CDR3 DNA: TGCGCCAGCAGCTTATCCGTTGCAGGGATAGCAGATACGCAGTATTTT
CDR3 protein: CASSLSVAGIADTQYF

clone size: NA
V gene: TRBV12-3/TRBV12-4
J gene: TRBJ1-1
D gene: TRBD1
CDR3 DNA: TGTGCCAGCAGTTCCGGACAGGGACGACAAGCTTTCTTT
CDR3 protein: CASSSGQGRQAFF

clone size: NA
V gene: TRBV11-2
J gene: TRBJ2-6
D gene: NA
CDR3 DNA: TGTGCCAGCAGCTGGGCGGGAGGGGCCAACGTCCTGACTTTC
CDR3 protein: CASSWAGGANVLTF

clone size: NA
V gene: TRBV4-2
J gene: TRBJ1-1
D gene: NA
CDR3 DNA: TGTGCCAGCAGCCAAGATGAGGCGGGGAACACTGAAGCTTTCTTT
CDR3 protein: CASSQDEAGNTEAFF

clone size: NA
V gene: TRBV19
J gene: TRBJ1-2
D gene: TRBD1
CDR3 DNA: TGTGCCAGTAGTATCTCCCCGACAGGGGATGGTGGCTACACCTTC
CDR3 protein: CASSISPTGDGGYTF

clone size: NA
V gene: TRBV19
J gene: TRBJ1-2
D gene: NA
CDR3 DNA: TGTGCCAGTAGTATGCAGGGTGTGGACTATGGCTACACCTTC
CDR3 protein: CASSMQGVDYGYTF

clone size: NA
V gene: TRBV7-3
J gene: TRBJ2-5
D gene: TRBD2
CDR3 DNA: TGTGCCAGCAGCCCAGGGCCCGCGGGGGTCAATCAAGAGACCCAGTACTTC
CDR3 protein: CASSPGPAGVNQETQYF

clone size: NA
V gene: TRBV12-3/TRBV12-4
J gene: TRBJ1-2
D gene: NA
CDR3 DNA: TGTGCCACACAGGGTTTCAACTATGGCTACACCTTC
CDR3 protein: CATQGFNYGYTF

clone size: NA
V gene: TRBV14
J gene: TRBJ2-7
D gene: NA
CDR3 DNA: TGTGCCAGCAGCCAAGATTTGGGGGGAGAGCAGTACTTC
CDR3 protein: CASSQDLGGEQYF

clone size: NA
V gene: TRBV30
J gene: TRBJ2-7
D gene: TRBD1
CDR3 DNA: TGTGCCTGGAGTTGGGACAGGGGTCTACCCTACGAGCAGTACTTC
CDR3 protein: CAWSWDRGLPYEQYF

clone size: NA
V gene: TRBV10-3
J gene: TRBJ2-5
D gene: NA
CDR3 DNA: TGTGCCATCAGGGCGGATCAAGAGACCCAGTACTTC
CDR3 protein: CAIRADQETQYF

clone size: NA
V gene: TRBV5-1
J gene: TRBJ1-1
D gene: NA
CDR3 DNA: TGCGCCAGCAGCTTCCCCGGGGGCACTGAAGCTTTCTTT
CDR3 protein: CASSFPGGTEAFF

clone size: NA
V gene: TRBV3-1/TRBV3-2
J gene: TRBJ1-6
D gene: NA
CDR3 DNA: TGTGCCAGCAGCCAGGCGTGGAGTGCCTATAATTCACCCCTCCACTTT
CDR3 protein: CASSQAWSAYNSPLHF

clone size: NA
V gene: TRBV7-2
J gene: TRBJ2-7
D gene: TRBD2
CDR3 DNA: TGTGCCAGCAGCTCACCCTCCGAGCGGGGGGTCTCCTACGAGCAGTACTTC
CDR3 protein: CASSSPSERGVSYEQYF

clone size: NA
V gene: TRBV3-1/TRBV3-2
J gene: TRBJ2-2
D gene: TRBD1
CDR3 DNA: TGTGCCAGCAGCCAATCAGGGGGCGCCGCCGGGGAGCTGTTTTTT
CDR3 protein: CASSQSGGAAGELFF

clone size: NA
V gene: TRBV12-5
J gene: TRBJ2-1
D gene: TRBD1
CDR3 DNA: TGTGCTAGTGGTTCACCCCCCGGGACAGGGTCTTACAATGAGCAGTTCTTC
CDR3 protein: CASGSPPGTGSYNEQFF

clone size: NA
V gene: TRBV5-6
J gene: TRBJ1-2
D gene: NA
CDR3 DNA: TGTGCCAGCAGCTTGTATAAGGGGAACCATAACTATGGCTACACCTTC
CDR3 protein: CASSLYKGNHNYGYTF